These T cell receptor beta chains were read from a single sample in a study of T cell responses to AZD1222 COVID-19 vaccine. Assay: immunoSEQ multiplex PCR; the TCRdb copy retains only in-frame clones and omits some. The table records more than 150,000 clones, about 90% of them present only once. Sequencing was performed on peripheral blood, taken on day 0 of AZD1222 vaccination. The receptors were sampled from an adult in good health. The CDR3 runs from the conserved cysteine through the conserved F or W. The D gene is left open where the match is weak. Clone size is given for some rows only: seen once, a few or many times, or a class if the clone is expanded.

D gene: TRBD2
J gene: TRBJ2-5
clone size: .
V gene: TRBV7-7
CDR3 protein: CASSPPGIAGGETQYF
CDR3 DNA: TGTGCTAGCAGCCCCCCCGGAATAGCGGGAGGGGAGACCCAGTACTTC

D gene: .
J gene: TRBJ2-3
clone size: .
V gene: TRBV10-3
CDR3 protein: CAIRDNTDTQYF
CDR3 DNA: TGTGCCATCCGGGACAACACAGATACGCAGTATTTT

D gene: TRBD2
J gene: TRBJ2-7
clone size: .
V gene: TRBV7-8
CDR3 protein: CASSPKGGRALEQYF
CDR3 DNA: TGTGCCAGCAGCCCCAAGGGCGGGAGGGCCCTCGAGCAGTACTTC

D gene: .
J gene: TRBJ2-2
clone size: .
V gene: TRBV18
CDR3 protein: CASSPATPTRANTGELFF
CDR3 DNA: TGTGCCAGCTCACCGGCGACGCCCACCCGCGCGAACACCGGGGAGCTGTTTTTT

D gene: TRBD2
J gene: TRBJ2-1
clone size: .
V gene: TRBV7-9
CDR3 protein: CASSLGLAGGLEQFF
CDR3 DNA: TGTGCCAGCAGCTTAGGGCTAGCGGGAGGACTTGAGCAGTTCTTC

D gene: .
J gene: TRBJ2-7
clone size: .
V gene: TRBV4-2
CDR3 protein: CASSQETSYEQYF
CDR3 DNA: TGTGCCAGCAGCCAAGAAACCAGCTACGAGCAGTACTTC

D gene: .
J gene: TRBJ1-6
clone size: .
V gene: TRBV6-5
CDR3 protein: CASSPGLRAPLHF
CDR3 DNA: TGTGCCAGCAGTCCGGGCCTCAGGGCACCCCTCCACTTT

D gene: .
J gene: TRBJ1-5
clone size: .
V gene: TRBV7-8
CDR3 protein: CASSFRQDQPQHF
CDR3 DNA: TGTGCCAGCAGCTTTAGACAAGATCAGCCCCAGCATTTT

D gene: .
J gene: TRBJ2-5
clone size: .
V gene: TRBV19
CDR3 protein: CASSITGLQETQYF
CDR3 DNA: TGTGCCAGTAGTATAACAGGGCTCCAAGAGACCCAGTACTTC

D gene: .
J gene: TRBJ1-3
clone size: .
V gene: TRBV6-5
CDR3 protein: CASSYSGGNTIYF
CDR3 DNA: TGTGCCAGCAGTTACTCGGGGGGAAACACCATATATTTT

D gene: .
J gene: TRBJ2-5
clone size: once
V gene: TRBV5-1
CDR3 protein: CASSFRPQETQYF
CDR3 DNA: TGCGCCAGCAGCTTCCGGCCCCAAGAGACCCAGTACTTC

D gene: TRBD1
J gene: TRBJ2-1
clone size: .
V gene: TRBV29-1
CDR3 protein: CSVELGQGGNEQFF
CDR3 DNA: TGCAGCGTTGAGTTGGGACAGGGGGGGAATGAGCAGTTCTTC

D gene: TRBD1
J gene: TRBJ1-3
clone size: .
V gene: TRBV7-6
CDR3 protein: CASSLTTTGFGNTIYF
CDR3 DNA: TGTGCCAGCAGCTTAACTACGACAGGGTTTGGAAACACCATATATTTT

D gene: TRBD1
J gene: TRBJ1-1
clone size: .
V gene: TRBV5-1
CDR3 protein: CASSRTGFSEAFF
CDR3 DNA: TGCGCCAGCAGTAGGACAGGGTTCTCTGAAGCTTTCTTT

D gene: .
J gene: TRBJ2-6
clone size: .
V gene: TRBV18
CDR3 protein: CASSPTGVHTGANVLTF
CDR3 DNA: TGTGCCAGCTCACCGACAGGCGTCCATACTGGGGCCAACGTCCTGACTTTC

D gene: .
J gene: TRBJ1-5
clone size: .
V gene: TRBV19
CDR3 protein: CASSIVWGPNQPQHF
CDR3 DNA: TGTGCCAGTAGTATAGTTTGGGGCCCTAATCAGCCCCAGCATTTT

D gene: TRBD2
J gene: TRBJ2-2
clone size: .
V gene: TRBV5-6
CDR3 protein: CASSPGAGGRTGELFF
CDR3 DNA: TGTGCCAGCAGCCCTGGAGCGGGAGGGCGGACCGGGGAGCTGTTTTTT